The next 13 T cell receptor beta chains were all read from a single sample in a study of blood T cell repertoires in COVID-19. TCRdb keeps only in-frame clones here, not all; method: immunoSEQ multiplex PCR. In the table there are tens of thousands of clones, about 87% of which are singletons. The source material was peripheral blood. These receptors originate from a human donor in a cohort sampled during active COVID-19.

The chain joins TRBV10-3 to TRBJ1-5; weak D call: TRBD1 (6 bases). The V and J ends lost 0 bases and 1 base respectively, with 7 bases between them. The CDR3 has 15 residues. CDR1 is ENHRY and CDR2 is SYGVKD in the germline V gene. In DNA, the CDR3 is TGTGCCATCAGTGAGTCTGGACAGAGCAATCAGCCCCAGCATTTT. It codes for CAISESGQSNQPQHF.

The chain has TRBV2 and TRBJ1-4; TRBD1 agrees at 7 bases. The CDR3 runs 16 residues. The V segment lost 5 bases and the J segment 2 bases; nucleotides outside the gene matches: 8. The germline CDR1 and CDR2 sequences are SNHLY and FYNNEI. CDR3 loop: CASSTTQGSTNEKLFF. In DNA, the CDR3 is TGTGCCAGCAGTACAACACAGGGGTCGACTAATGAAAAACTGTTTTTT.

The chain employs TRBV2 and TRBJ2-7, with 9 bases aligning to TRBD2. Trimming removed 4 bases from V and 5 bases from J; junction bases left unmatched: 6. Germline V gene lookup returns CDR1 SNHLY and CDR2 FYNNEI. CDR3 length equals 14 residues. CDR3 sequence: CASSGGTSLHEQYF. The CDR3 DNA sequence: TGTGCCAGCAGTGGAGGGACTAGCTTGCACGAGCAGTACTTC.

This clone was counted between two and nine times. This rearrangement joins TRBV4-1 to TRBJ1-5; the D is unclear. Trimming pared 1 base from V and 1 base from J, leaving 8 bases between. This CDR3 has 15 residues. Looked up from germline, CDR1 is MGHRA and CDR2 is YSYEKL. Written as DNA, the CDR3 is TGCGCCAGCAGCCAAGTTTTCGGGAGCAATCAGCCCCAGCATTTT. Its protein product is CASSQVFGSNQPQHF.

The rearrangement links TRBV21-1 to TRBJ2-1; TRBD2 is taken as the D call from the table, unchecked against the DNA. TRBV21-1 is tagged as a pseudogene. This CDR3 spans 15 amino acids. The CDR3 loop reads CASSKVEWGGDEQFF. The CDR3 DNA is TGTGCCAGCAGCAAGGTGGAGTGGGGAGGCGATGAGCAGTTCTTC.

Remarks on this clone: The sample has other DNA sequences that encode this CDR3 too. V and J are TRBV5-1 and TRBJ2-3; 10 bases are a match to TRBD2. Unmatched junction bases numbered 3, after V lost 1 base and J lost 4 bases. CDR1 is SGHRS and CDR2 is YFSETQ in the germline V gene. This CDR3 has 15 amino acids. The CDR3 DNA reads as TGCGCCAGCAGCTTGAGCGGGGGGGCTGCAGATACGCAGTATTTT. Its protein product is CASSLSGGAADTQYF.

The gene calls are TRBV5-1 and TRBJ2-5; tentatively, D is TRBD2 (5 bases). CDR3 length: 15 residues. Trimming shortened V by 4 bases and J by 0 bases, and 13 bases separated the two germline ends. Germline-derived CDR1 and CDR2 are SGHRS and YFSETQ. The CDR3 nucleotides are TGCGCCAGCAGCGGCCGCGGCGGGTACCAAGAGACCCAGTACTTC. Amino acids: CASSGRGGYQETQYF.

V and J are TRBV10-3 and TRBJ2-7, with TRBD2 matching over 10 bases. Trimming at V came to 2 bases and at J to 1 base, leaving 8 bases not matched to a gene. CDR1 is ENHRY, CDR2 SYGVKD, per germline. The CDR3 is 17 amino acids. The CDR3 DNA is TGTGCCATCAGTGAGGCTCTAGCGGGAGAGCGTTCCTACGAGCAGTACTTC. This sequence encodes CAISEALAGERSYEQYF.

The V call is TRBV27, the J call TRBJ2-7; TRBD1 aligns across 7 bases. Germline CDR1 reads MNHEY; CDR2 reads SMNVEV (reference sequence). The CDR3 loop spans 15 amino acids. With V trimmed by 6 bases and J by 2 bases, 10 bases remained unmatched. Here the CDR3 reads CASSQMDRKTYEQYF. As DNA, the CDR3 is TGTGCCAGCAGCCAAATGGACAGGAAGACCTACGAGCAGTACTTC.

CDR3 nucleotides: TGTGCCAGCAAAGACTTGGCCATCTACGAGCAGTACTTC. Amino acid sequence: CASKDLAIYEQYF. The chain links TRBV6-5 to TRBJ2-7; no clear D. This CDR3 has 13 residues. The ends were cut back, 7 bases at V and 3 bases at J, with 13 bases in the middle. Germline-derived CDR1 and CDR2 are MNHEY and SVGAGI.

The rearrangement links TRBV15 to TRBJ1-2; 10 bases agree with TRBD1. Germline loops: CDR1 LNHNV, CDR2 YYDKDF (reference sequence). V was clipped by 6 bases and J by 3 bases; unmatched bases: 7. This CDR3 has 15 residues. The DNA for the CDR3 is TGTGCCACCAGAAACCGGGACAGGGGATACTATGGCTACACCTTC. This sequence encodes CATRNRDRGYYGYTF.

Judged by abundance, this clone is medium-sized. This chain links TRBV28 with TRBJ1-3; D remains unclear. CDR1 and CDR2 from the germline V gene are MDHEN and SYDVKM. V lost 5 bases to trimming and J lost 0 bases, with 8 bases between them. The CDR3 covers 14 residues. CDR3 DNA: TGTGCCAGCAGTACAGAAGTCTCTGGAAACACCATATATTTT. This sequence encodes CASSTEVSGNTIYF.

CDR3: CASSEGGLNYGYTF. CDR3 bases: TGTGCCAGCAGTGAAGGGGGACTTAACTATGGCTACACCTTC. The chain couples TRBV2 to TRBJ1-2, with D tentatively TRBD1 (5 bases). The CDR3 length is 14 residues. V lost 1 base, J lost 1 base, and 7 bases lay in between. Germline lookup yields CDR1 SNHLY and CDR2 FYNNEI.